These 19 T cell receptor beta chains were all obtained from the same sample, sequenced in a study of regulatory T cells in long-lasting Graves disease. According to the study, TCR beta libraries were built with iRepertoire HTBI primers and CDR3-region Arm-PCR. Each CDR3 protein gets one entry after TCRdb re-called the multiplex PCR reads with MiXCR. Seen here are 680,000 or so distinct CDR3 sequences, around 15% observed once, and the top ten hold 15% to 20%. As for time point: newly diagnosed GD, antithyroid drugs for less than 3 months. Scientists built the TCR library using RNA that was extracted from PBMCs. The sample was also reused in another study, on T cells in Graves' hyperthyroidism and ophthalmopathy.

The sequences come from peripheral blood mononuclear cells (PBMCs), collected at new diagnosis, from a patient treated with antithyroid drugs. These receptor sequences come from a woman between 25 and 40 years old with Graves disease.

To note about this clonotype: It may be a read error: a sequence one base away is much more abundant. The chain carries TRBV6-9 and TRBJ1-1; D remains ambiguous. The CDR3 totals 14 residues. The germline V gene encodes CDR1 MNHGY and CDR2 SVAAGI. CDR3 nucleotide sequence: TGTGCCAGCAGTTACTCAAACAGTAGGACTGGAGCTTTCTTT. Amino acids: CASSYSNSRTGAFF.

This chain uses TRBV28 with TRBJ2-2; TRBD2 might be the D (5 bases). CDR1 is MDHEN and CDR2 is SYDVKM in the germline V gene. CDR3 size: 14 residues. V lost 6 bases to trimming and J lost 4 bases, with 12 bases between them. The CDR3 protein is CASRSPAGTGELFF. The CDR3 DNA follows: TGTGCCAGCAGATCCCCCGCGGGCACCGGGGAGCTGTTTTTT.

As concerns this clonotype: One end of the junction fails to match germline, which may point to a read error. The gene calls are TRBV20-1 and TRBJ1-2, with unresolved D. The CDR3 runs to 14 residues. Germline values: CDR1 DFQATT, CDR2 SNEGSKA (reference sequence). CDR3 amino acids: CSAYPRTVNYGCTF. DNA of the CDR3: TGCAGTGCTTACCCCCGGACGGTAAACTATGGCTGCACCTTC.

V usage is TRBV2 and J usage is TRBJ2-1; the D gene is possibly TRBD2 (7 bases). Germline V gene lookup returns CDR1 SNHLY and CDR2 FYNNEI. This CDR3 is 17 amino acids long. Trimming removed 3 bases at V and 8 bases at J, with 23 bases between. CDR3 sequence reads: CASSDVLGGPVDDEQFF. The CDR3 bases are TGTGCCAGCAGTGACGTCCTCGGGGGGCCCGTTGACGATGAGCAGTTCTTC.

This clonotype has ten or more counts. The rearrangement uses TRBV20-1 and TRBJ2-1, with D unresolved. Germline lookup yields CDR1 DFQATT and CDR2 SNEGSKA (reference sequence). CDR3 size: 15 residues. The germline V and J ends were trimmed by 1 base and 3 bases, with 13 bases remaining between them. Here the CDR3 reads CSARGFNGFYNEQFF. The DNA of the CDR3 is TGCAGTGCTAGAGGATTCAACGGGTTCTACAATGAGCAGTTCTTC.

Ten or more counts support this clonotype. The rearrangement links TRBV6-1 to TRBJ2-7, with D maybe TRBD2 (6 bases). The CDR3 is made up of 13 amino acids. V was shortened by 8 bases and J by 4 bases, with 15 bases between the two germline ends. CDR1 is MNHNS, CDR2 SASEGT, per germline. The CDR3 DNA follows: TGTGCCAGCGGATTAGCGGAGGGGTACGAGCAGTACTTC. Translating gives CASGLAEGYEQYF.

The table lists this clonotype with many counts. The chain carries TRBV7-2 and TRBJ2-5; 12 nucleotides align to TRBD2. Germline trimming cut 7 bases from V and 3 bases from J; bases unmatched to any gene: 6. CDR1 and CDR2 from the germline V gene are SGHTA and FQGNSA. The CDR3 has 15 amino acids. The CDR3 loop reads CASKRTSGMEETQYF. The CDR3 DNA is TGTGCCAGCAAGCGGACTAGCGGGATGGAAGAGACCCAGTACTTC.

This clonotype appeared a few times. The rearrangement joins TRBV18 to TRBJ2-1; TRBD2 matches at 7 bases. After removal of 2 bases from V and 6 bases from J, the junction contained 7 bases not matched to a gene. Per the germline V gene, CDR1 is KGHSH and CDR2 is LQKENI. This CDR3 comprises 15 residues. CDR3 loop: CASSPVAGVGNEQFF. CDR3 in DNA: TGTGCCAGCTCACCAGTTGCGGGAGTAGGCAATGAGCAGTTCTTC.

This clonotype has ten or more counts. V gene TRBV28 combines with J gene TRBJ1-4; no firm D call. V was cut by 6 bases and J by 6 bases, with 5 bases left in between. CDR1 MDHEN and CDR2 SYDVKM come from the germline V gene. The CDR3 contains 11 residues. The CDR3 is CASSSDEKLFF. CDR3 in DNA: TGTGCCAGCAGCTCCGATGAAAAACTGTTTTTT.

The table lists this clonotype with a few counts. This chain connects TRBV7-3 to TRBJ2-3; TRBD2 matches at 8 bases. The germline V gene encodes CDR1 SGHTA and CDR2 FQGTGA. The CDR3 consists of 15 residues. Trimming took 3 bases from V and 2 from J; bases not matched to a gene: 4. The CDR3: CASSFLGRATDTQYF. CDR3 in DNA: TGTGCCAGCAGCTTCCTCGGGAGGGCCACAGATACGCAGTATTTT.

This clonotype has ten or more counts. The chain links TRBV27 to TRBJ1-4, with a weak D call TRBD1 (5 bases). Trimming removed 2 bases from V and 7 bases from J, with 11 bases in between. Germline V lookup: CDR1 MNHEY, CDR2 SMNVEV (reference sequence). The CDR3 extends over 14 amino acids. CDR3 sequence: CASSLDTGREKLFF. As DNA, the CDR3 is TGTGCCAGCAGTTTAGACACGGGGCGTGAAAAACTGTTTTTT.

Only a few counts were recorded for this clonotype. The chain uses TRBV19 and TRBJ1-3; D ambiguous. The V and J ends lost 5 bases and 0 bases respectively, with 11 bases between them. The CDR3 contains 15 residues. Per the germline V gene, CDR1 is LNHDA and CDR2 is SQIVND (reference sequence). The CDR3 nucleotides read TGTGCCAGTAGTTTGGACGGGTTCTCTGGAAACACCATATATTTT. This translates into CASSLDGFSGNTIYF. Based on the CDR3 plus reference TRBV19 and TRBJ1-3, the full variable domain is DGGITQSPKYLFRKEGQNVTLSCEQNLNHDAMYWYRQDPGQGLRLIYYSQIVNDFQKGDIAEGYSVSREKKESFPLTVTSAQKNPTAFYLCASSLDGFSGNTIYFGEGSWLTVV.

The sample holds a few counts of this clonotype. The chain links TRBV30 to TRBJ2-1, with D perhaps given as TRBD1 or TRBD2 (5 bases each). The J call may not be correct, given that the DNA end is closer to TRBJ2-4. This CDR3 has 15 residues. CDR1 is GTSNPN and CDR2 is SVGIG in the germline V gene (reference sequence). The CDR3 spells CAWAVLSGTGNIQYF. DNA for the CDR3: TGTGCCTGGGCCGTACTCTCAGGGACGGGAAACATTCAGTACTTC.

J is TRBJ2-7 and V is TRBV12-3 or TRBV12-4; D perhaps matches TRBD2 (5 bases). This CDR3 contains 15 residues. V gave up 3 bases and J gave up 3 bases, with 15 bases separating them. The CDR3 reads CASSFSLVLGYEQYF. The CDR3 DNA sequence: TGTGCCAGCAGTTTCTCACTAGTCTTGGGCTACGAGCAGTACTTC.

The chain uses TRBV6-1 and TRBJ2-5, with D possibly being TRBD2 (5 bases). This CDR3 spans 15 amino acids. Trimming took 6 bases from V and 5 from J, leaving 19 bases between them. Germline V gives CDR1 MNHNS, CDR2 SASEGT. CDR3 loop: CASSHSRRARETQYF. The CDR3, as DNA: TGTGCCAGCAGCCACTCCCGGCGGGCGAGGGAGACCCAGTACTTC.

This clonotype was observed many times. This chain uses TRBV11-1 with TRBJ2-1; 7 bases align to TRBD1. V shed 5 bases and J 9 bases; nucleotides not matched to a gene: 7. Per germline, CDR1 SGHAT and CDR2 FQDESV (reference sequence). The CDR3 sequence is 13 residues long. DNA of the CDR3: TGTGCCAGCAGCAGGGGGCTAGTTAGTGAGCAGTTCTTC. Translating gives CASSRGLVSEQFF.

The chain combines TRBV7-9 with TRBJ1-4; 7 bases map to TRBD1. CDR3 length: 16 residues. The germline CDR1 and CDR2 sequences are SEHNR and FQNEAQ (reference sequence). J gave up 5 bases and V 3 bases, and 9 bases lay outside the gene matches. The CDR3 region is CASSFRGQASNEKLFF. CDR3 nucleotides: TGTGCCAGCAGCTTCAGAGGACAGGCATCGAATGAAAAACTGTTTTTT.

Details on this clonotype: One end of the junction does not line up with germline, which may come from a read error. V usage is TRBV4-1 and J usage is TRBJ1-5; D is unclear. Germline loops: CDR1 MGHRA, CDR2 YSYEKL. The CDR3 is 15 residues long. CDR3 in amino acids: CASSQGLVGNQPQHF. In DNA, the CDR3 is TGTGCCAGCAGCCAAGGCTTAGTGGGCAATCAGCCCCAGCATTTT.

The V call is TRBV15, the J call TRBJ2-5; 8 positions match TRBD1. Germline V gene data show CDR1 as LNHNV and CDR2 as YYDKDF (reference sequence). The V gene end was trimmed by 5 bases and the J gene end by 5 bases; junction bases not matched to a gene: 4. CDR3 length: 13 amino acids. The CDR3 DNA follows: TGTGCCACCAGCGTCCGGGACAGGGAGACCCAGTACTTC. The encoded protein is CATSVRDRETQYF.